Listed below are T cell receptor beta chains from one sample, sequenced in a study of blood T cell repertoires in COVID-19. Assay used: immunoSEQ multiplex PCR; TCRdb lists only in-frame clones, some missing. The sample has around 78,000 clones, about three quarters seen once. Sequencing was done on a sample of peripheral blood. The receptors shown here come from a human donor in a cohort sampled during active COVID-19. Each CDR3 is given with its conserved first and last residue. A D gene is named only where the DNA matches it firmly. The size entry is marked missing in some rows and otherwise reads once, few, many or a size class.

cdr3_length	j_call	v_call	clone_size	d_call	cdr3_nt	cdr3_aa
18	TRBJ2-1	TRBV6-2/TRBV6-3	-	TRBD2	TGTGCCAGCAGTTACGTACTAGCGGGCTCCGGCGGAAAGAATGAGCAGTTCTTC	CASSYVLAGSGGKNEQFF
13	TRBJ2-5	TRBV11-3	-	TRBD2	TGTGCCAGCAGCCCCCGTAGCGGGGAGACCCAGTACTTC	CASSPRSGETQYF
12	TRBJ2-5	TRBV5-4	-	-	TGTGCCAGCAGTCGAAGTGGCGAGACCCAGTACTTC	CASSRSGETQYF
14	TRBJ2-7	TRBV11-2	-	TRBD2	TGTGCCAGCAGCTTCCAGCGGGGCCCCTACGAGCAGTACTTC	CASSFQRGPYEQYF
12	TRBJ1-4	TRBV6-2/TRBV6-3	few	-	TGTGCCAGCAGCCGTAGTAATGAAAAACTGTTTTTT	CASSRSNEKLFF
15	TRBJ1-2	TRBV5-1	-	TRBD1	TGCGCCAGCAGTAGCACAGGGGACCGTAACTATGGCTACACCTTC	CASSSTGDRNYGYTF
19	TRBJ2-6	TRBV7-2	-	-	TGTGCCAGCAGCTTAATCCCCCGGGACGGGAGTCTTGGGGCCAACGTCCTGACTTTC	CASSLIPRDGSLGANVLTF
16	TRBJ1-4	TRBV2	-	-	TGTGCCAGCAGTGGCGTCAGCGTTTCAACTAATGAAAAACTGTTTTTT	CASSGVSVSTNEKLFF
13	TRBJ1-2	TRBV14	-	TRBD1	TGTGCCAGCAGCCAAGATAGACAGGGCCGCTACACCTTC	CASSQDRQGRYTF
15	TRBJ2-5	TRBV7-8	-	-	TGTGCCAGCAGTCTGCCCTACGGGGGCCAAGAGACCCAGTACTTC	CASSLPYGGQETQYF
15	TRBJ1-1	TRBV14	-	-	TGTGCCAGCAGCGACGGGAACAGCCAGAACACTGAAGCTTTCTTT	CASSDGNSQNTEAFF
13	TRBJ1-4	TRBV9	-	-	TGTGCCAGCAGGTCCTCAGGGGATGAAAAACTGTTTTTT	CASRSSGDEKLFF
17	TRBJ1-3	TRBV19	-	-	TGTGCCAGTAGTATGGGCCCCAGGGGAACACCTGGAAACACCATATATTTT	CASSMGPRGTPGNTIYF
12	TRBJ1-5	TRBV10-3	-	-	TGTGCCATACAGGGTGGGAATCAGCCCCAGCATTTT	CAIQGGNQPQHF
13	TRBJ1-2	TRBV20-1	-	-	TGCAGTGCTAGTGACGGGGGATACTATGGCTACACCTTC	CSASDGGYYGYTF
12	TRBJ1-2	TRBV11-2	-	TRBD1	TGTGCCAGCAGCCGGACAGGGGATGGCTACACCTTC	CASSRTGDGYTF
14	TRBJ2-2	TRBV2	-	TRBD2	TGTGCCAGCACCTGGGAGGGTTGGACCGGGGAGCTGTTTTTT	CASTWEGWTGELFF
14	TRBJ2-3	TRBV6-2/TRBV6-3	-	TRBD1	TGTGCCAGCAGTTCCGGACAGGGGGCGGATACGCAGTATTTT	CASSSGQGADTQYF
13	TRBJ1-1	TRBV29-1	-	-	TGCAGCGTTGAAGGGACAGTAGTGGCAGAAGCTTTCTTT	CSVEGTVVAEAFF
15	TRBJ2-7	TRBV11-1	-	TRBD1	TGTGCCAGCAGCCGGACAGGGGGGGTGACCTACGAGCAGTACTTC	CASSRTGGVTYEQYF
14	TRBJ1-5	TRBV30	once	-	TGTGCCTGGAGTGTTAATGGGAGGGGTCAGCCCCAGCATTTT	CAWSVNGRGQPQHF
14	TRBJ2-5	TRBV5-4	-	TRBD1	TGTGCCAGCAGCCTGGGACAGGTCCAAGAGACCCAGTACTTC	CASSLGQVQETQYF
15	TRBJ2-7	TRBV3-1/TRBV3-2	-	TRBD1	TGTGCCAGCAGCCAACTCGGACAGGGGGCCTACGAGCAGTACTTC	CASSQLGQGAYEQYF
15	TRBJ2-1	TRBV5-1	-	TRBD1	TGCGCCAGCAGGACAGGGGGGACCAATTACAATGAGCAGTTCTTC	CASRTGGTNYNEQFF
16	TRBJ1-1	TRBV7-2	once	-	TGTGCCAGCATCCTCCAACAGGTCTCGTCGGCGACTGAAGCTTTCTTT	CASILQQVSSATEAFF
14	TRBJ1-5	TRBV5-1	-	-	TGCGCCAGCAGCCTAGGGGTTAACAATCAGCCCCAGCATTTT	CASSLGVNNQPQHF
15	TRBJ2-7	TRBV6-5	-	TRBD1	TGTGCCAGCAGTGACTCCGGGACAGGGATCTACGAGCAGTACTTC	CASSDSGTGIYEQYF
13	TRBJ1-5	TRBV18	-	-	TGTGCCAGCTCGACTACCACGGATCAGCCCCAGCATTTT	CASSTTTDQPQHF
15	TRBJ2-7	TRBV13	-	TRBD2	TGTGCCAGCAGTGATAGGGGTAGCGGGGGGTACGAGCAGTACTTC	CASSDRGSGGYEQYF
16	TRBJ2-5	TRBV18	-	-	TGTGCCAGCTCACCAAGGGGCAGGGGACCCGAAGAGACCCAGTACTTC	CASSPRGRGPEETQYF
15	TRBJ1-2	TRBV11-3	-	-	TGTGCCAGCAGCCCTCGACAGACCTCTAACTATGGCTACACCTTC	CASSPRQTSNYGYTF
13	TRBJ2-1	TRBV3-1/TRBV3-2	few	TRBD1	TGTGCCAGCAGCCGACAGGGCATCAATGAGCAGTTCTTC	CASSRQGINEQFF
14	TRBJ2-1	TRBV7-9	few	-	TGTGCCAGCAGCTTAATTGGACAGTACAATGAGCAGTTCTTC	CASSLIGQYNEQFF
16	TRBJ2-2	TRBV4-1	-	TRBD1	TGCGCCAGCAGCCAAGAGAACAGGGGGCTTACCGGGGAGCTGTTTTTT	CASSQENRGLTGELFF
16	TRBJ2-5	TRBV19	-	-	TGTGCCAGTAGTAAAGCTACAGGGACCGACTTAGGGACCCAGTACTTC	CASSKATGTDLGTQYF
14	TRBJ1-1	TRBV19	-	-	TGTGCCAGTAGTATCCGGATAGACTTGACTGAAGCTTTCTTT	CASSIRIDLTEAFF
12	TRBJ1-1	TRBV7-9	-	-	TGTGCCAGCAGCCTATTCTCCACTGAAGCTTTCTTT	CASSLFSTEAFF
14	TRBJ2-5	TRBV27	-	-	TGTGCCAGCAGTTTAACCCAGGTCACTGAGACCCAGTACTTC	CASSLTQVTETQYF
15	TRBJ2-5	TRBV21-1	-	-	TGTGCCAGCTGTGAGGGGGGGCCTCACCCGGAGACCCAGTACTTC	CASCEGGPHPETQYF
14	TRBJ2-5	TRBV15	-	-	TGTGCCACCAGCAGAGATACAGGGTTGGAGACCCAGTACTTC	CATSRDTGLETQYF
15	TRBJ1-2	TRBV5-1	-	-	TGCGCCAGCAGCTTTAACAGGGTCAGCGTCTATGGCTACACCTTC	CASSFNRVSVYGYTF
17	TRBJ2-6	TRBV7-2	-	TRBD1	TGTGCCAGCAGCCCACGGACAGGGGAGGCTGGGGCCAACGTCCTGACTTTC	CASSPRTGEAGANVLTF
15	TRBJ1-2	TRBV5-1	-	-	TGCGCCAGCAGCTTTGGTCCAGGAGGAAACTATGGCTACACCTTC	CASSFGPGGNYGYTF
14	TRBJ1-5	TRBV5-6	few	-	TGTGCCAGCAGCTTGGGGAAGGGAGGACAGCCCCAGCATTTT	CASSLGKGGQPQHF
18	TRBJ1-5	TRBV18	-	TRBD1	TGTGCCAGCTCTCAACAGGGGCCCCAATGGTCAAGCAATCAGCCCCAGCATTTT	CASSQQGPQWSSNQPQHF
13	TRBJ1-1	TRBV12-3/TRBV12-4	-	-	TGTGCCAGCAGCCCTTCTCGGGGGAGTGTAGCTTTCTTT	CASSPSRGSVAFF
16	TRBJ2-7	TRBV5-4	-	TRBD1	TGTGCCAGCAGCTCCCCGAGTGGGACAGGGGTTTATGAGCAGTACTTC	CASSSPSGTGVYEQYF
13	TRBJ2-5	TRBV3-1/TRBV3-2	-	-	TGTGCCAGCAGCCAAACCCGTCGGGAGACCCAGTACTTC	CASSQTRRETQYF
14	TRBJ2-1	TRBV5-1	-	-	TGCGCCAGCAGCACGGGGACTTGGAGAGATGAGCAGTTCTTC	CASSTGTWRDEQFF
20	TRBJ2-3	TRBV4-1	-	TRBD2	TGCGCCCGCAGCCCACCCGGGGGCGGGGGGGAAACAGTTAGCACAGATACGCAGTATTTT	CARSPPGGGGETVSTDTQYF
15	TRBJ1-6	TRBV5-1	-	-	TGCGCCAGCAGCTACTCCCGGGACACTCATTCACCCCTCCACTTT	CASSYSRDTHSPLHF